One and the same sample provided the 28 T cell receptor beta chains below, sequenced in a study of blood T cell repertoires in COVID-19. TCRdb's copy holds only in-frame clones and misses some; the assay was immunoSEQ multiplex PCR. The sample lists a few hundred thousand clones, around 87% occurring once. Input material: PBMCs or T cells enriched from blood (not recorded which). Source of these receptors: a woman in her forties or fifties who had recovered from COVID-19.

The rearrangement joins TRBV19 to TRBJ2-5; 9 bases are a match to TRBD1. Germline V gives CDR1 LNHDA, CDR2 SQIVND (reference sequence). Trimming took 3 bases from V and 3 from J; bases not matched to a gene: 8. CDR3 length: 16 residues. CDR3: CASSISGTGKEETQYF. As DNA, the CDR3 is TGTGCCAGTAGTATTTCCGGGACAGGGAAGGAAGAGACCCAGTACTTC.

This clone was seen only a few times. This rearrangement joins TRBV2 to TRBJ2-7; TRBD2 agrees at 9 bases. V shed 4 bases and J 6 bases; nucleotides not matched to a gene: 7. The CDR3 is 14 residues long. The germline V gene has CDR1 SNHLY and CDR2 FYNNEI. The DNA of the CDR3 is TGTGCCAGCAGTGTGGAGCTAGCGGGAACCGAGCAGTACTTC. Its protein is CASSVELAGTEQYF.

The chain recombines TRBV27 with TRBJ2-1; the D gene is possibly TRBD1 (6 bases). Germline assignment: CDR1 MNHEY and CDR2 SMNVEV (reference sequence). CDR3 length: 13 residues. The germline V and J ends were trimmed by 6 bases and 9 bases, with 15 bases remaining between them. The CDR3 reads CASRGAADLEQFF. CDR3 coding DNA: TGTGCCAGCAGGGGGGCAGCGGATCTTGAGCAGTTCTTC.

Only a few counts were recorded for this clone. The J gene is TRBJ1-2, the V gene TRBV19; D uncertain. Trimming pared 1 base from V and 7 bases from J, leaving 16 bases between. The CDR3 has 15 amino acids. Germline V gene lookup returns CDR1 LNHDA and CDR2 SQIVND (reference sequence). The CDR3, as DNA: TGTGCCAGTAGTATAGCCGGAGTAGGCCCTCCTGGCTACACCTTC. As protein: CASSIAGVGPPGYTF.

This chain links TRBV27 with TRBJ2-2; 9 bases match TRBD2. Per the germline V gene, CDR1 is MNHEY and CDR2 is SMNVEV (reference sequence). V lost 0 bases to trimming and J lost 1 base; unmatched junction nucleotides: 0. The CDR3 runs 16 residues. In DNA form, the CDR3 reads TGTGCCAGCAGTTTATCTAGCGGGGGGAACACCGGGGAGCTGTTTTTT. Translation gives CASSLSSGGNTGELFF.

In its sample, this clone was seen once. The chain has TRBV15 and TRBJ1-6; TRBD1 aligns across 8 bases. The J segment lost 7 bases and the V segment lost 4 bases, leaving 9 bases of the junction unmatched. This CDR3 contains 16 residues. Germline CDR1 reads LNHNV; CDR2 reads YYDKDF (reference sequence). The CDR3 coding sequence is TGTGCCACCAGCAAATCACGGACAGGGCAGAATTCACCCCTCCACTTT. This codes for CATSKSRTGQNSPLHF.

The chain couples TRBV19 to TRBJ2-3; TRBD1 is a possible D gene (6 bases). CDR3 length: 15 amino acids. Trimming stripped 2 bases from V and 0 bases from J, with 9 bases between. Germline V gene data show CDR1 as LNHDA and CDR2 as SQIVND (reference sequence). The CDR3 region is CASSISGASTDTQYF. The DNA for the CDR3 is TGTGCCAGTAGTATATCAGGGGCGAGCACAGATACGCAGTATTTT.

This clone was found many times. This chain joins TRBV6-4 and TRBJ2-3; 11 positions match TRBD2. This CDR3 is 16 amino acids long. After removal of 3 bases from V and 4 bases from J, the junction contained 6 bases not matched to a gene. The germline V gene encodes CDR1 MRHNA and CDR2 SNTAGT. The CDR3 spells CASSEATSGSPDTQYF. CDR3 sequence (DNA): TGTGCCAGCAGTGAAGCAACTAGCGGGAGCCCAGATACGCAGTATTTT.

V gene TRBV6-6 combines with J gene TRBJ2-1, with unresolved D. The germline CDR1 and CDR2 sequences are MNHNY and SVGAGI (reference sequence). The CDR3 is 15 residues long. V gave up 0 bases and J gave up 3 bases, with 9 bases separating them. DNA of the CDR3: TGTGCCAGCAGTTACTCGACGGAGAGCTACAATGAGCAGTTCTTC. Its protein product is CASSYSTESYNEQFF.

The chain employs TRBV5-6 and TRBJ1-2; D remains ambiguous. Trimming removed 4 bases from V and 4 bases from J, with 17 bases in between. In germline, CDR1 is SGHDT, CDR2 YYEEEE. This CDR3 is 15 amino acids long. CDR3 sequence: CASSAALRQTYGYTF. CDR3 bases: TGTGCCAGCAGCGCTGCGTTGCGGCAGACCTATGGCTACACCTTC.

The rearrangement links TRBV7-2 to TRBJ2-7; D remains unclear. CDR1 is SGHTA and CDR2 is FQGNSA in the germline V gene. CDR3 size: 12 residues. Trimming removed 5 bases at V and 3 bases at J, with 8 bases between. The DNA of the CDR3 is TGTGCCAGCAGCCCCGGGTACTACGAGCAGTACTTC. This translates into CASSPGYYEQYF.

The chain is built from TRBV7-3 and TRBJ2-1, with 8 bases aligning to TRBD2. The V segment lost 5 bases and the J segment 3 bases; nucleotides outside the gene matches: 6. Germline V gene lookup returns CDR1 SGHTA and CDR2 FQGTGA. This CDR3 region has 15 residues. This chain's CDR3 is CASSPSSGYYNEQFF. DNA of the CDR3: TGTGCCAGCAGCCCTTCTAGCGGGTACTACAATGAGCAGTTCTTC.

This rearrangement joins TRBV27 to TRBJ1-5, with TRBD1 matching over 11 bases. The CDR3 totals 20 residues. V shed 5 bases, J shed 0 bases, and the junction held 15 bases outside the gene matches. Per germline, CDR1 MNHEY and CDR2 SMNVEV (reference sequence). The CDR3 region has the DNA TGTGCCAGCAGTCCATTCTCCCCAGGACAGGGGGCTCTTAGCAATCAGCCCCAGCATTTT. Amino acid sequence: CASSPFSPGQGALSNQPQHF.

The V and J genes are TRBV11-2 and TRBJ2-1; TRBD2 might be the D (6 bases). V dropped 0 bases and J dropped 9 bases, with 15 bases sitting between them. The CDR3 covers 15 residues. Germline assignment: CDR1 SGHAT and CDR2 FQNNGV. CDR3 coding DNA: TGTGCCAGCAGCTTAGAGGGGGGTCCGCTCGGTGAGCAGTTCTTC. Encoded protein: CASSLEGGPLGEQFF.

The genes are TRBV7-6 and TRBJ2-2; weak D call: TRBD2 (5 bases). The CDR3 spans 15 residues. Germline V gene data show CDR1 as SGHVS and CDR2 as FNYEAQ. The V gene lost 5 bases and the J gene lost 5 bases, with 15 bases spanning the gap. CDR3 loop: CASSKRQRGTGELFF. DNA for the CDR3: TGTGCCAGCAGCAAGCGACAAAGAGGGACCGGGGAGCTGTTTTTT.

This clone occurred once. The rearrangement links TRBV7-2 to TRBJ1-2; 8 bases are a match to TRBD1. The CDR3 is 16 residues long. The V and J ends lost 3 bases and 9 bases, in that order; junction bases with no gene match: 15. Germline CDR1 reads SGHTA; CDR2 reads FQGNSA. The CDR3 here is CASSFPGQGQTWSYTF. As DNA, the CDR3 is TGTGCCAGCAGCTTCCCTGGACAGGGACAAACATGGAGCTACACCTTC.

J is TRBJ1-1 and V is TRBV7-2; no reliable D call. The CDR3 sequence is 13 residues long. With 5 bases removed from V and 4 bases from J, the gap between germline ends came to 11 bases. CDR1 and CDR2 (germline): SGHTA, FQGNSA. The CDR3 region is CASSEVPRTEAFF. The CDR3 nucleotides are TGTGCCAGCAGCGAGGTGCCTCGCACTGAAGCTTTCTTT.

The rearrangement uses TRBV27 and TRBJ2-1; maybe TRBD1 (6 bases). The germline V and J ends were trimmed by 6 bases and 5 bases, with 23 bases remaining between them. Germline V lookup: CDR1 MNHEY, CDR2 SMNVEV (reference sequence). CDR3 size: 17 residues. The CDR3 spells CASSLRSGTRNDNEQFF. CDR3 nucleotide sequence: TGTGCCAGCAGCCTACGTTCCGGGACAAGGAATGACAATGAGCAGTTCTTC.

The rearrangement joins TRBV6-1 to TRBJ2-6, with D unresolved. The CDR3 spans 14 residues. Germline V gene data show CDR1 as MNHNS and CDR2 as SASEGT. Deletions cut 2 bases from V and 1 base from J, with 3 bases between. CDR3 residues: CASSETSGANVLTF. CDR3 bases: TGTGCCAGCAGTGAAACATCTGGGGCCAACGTCCTGACTTTC.

DNA for the CDR3: TGTGCCAGTAGGCAACGGCGGGAAACCGATACGCAGTATTTT. It translates to CASRQRRETDTQYF. The chain recombines TRBV19 with TRBJ2-3; a weak D match, TRBD2 (6 bases). This CDR3 region has 14 residues. The germline CDR1 and CDR2 sequences are LNHDA and SQIVND (reference sequence). V lost 6 bases and J 6 bases, leaving 16 bases between the germline ends.

This clone was seen only a few times. The gene calls are TRBV3-1 (or the pseudogene TRBV3-2) and TRBJ1-2; 10 positions match TRBD1. V was pared by 0 bases and J by 5 bases, with 12 bases of the junction left unmatched. Germline CDR1 LGHDT, CDR2 YNNKEL (reference sequence). The CDR3 is made up of 18 amino acids. The CDR3 DNA reads TGTGCCAGCAGCCAAGATAGGGGGACAGGGGTTTTTGGGTATGGCTACACCTTC. It translates to CASSQDRGTGVFGYGYTF.

Comments on this clone: Other DNA sequences within the sample encode an identical CDR3. The genes are TRBV3-1 (or the pseudogene TRBV3-2) and TRBJ1-1; D possibly corresponds to TRBD1 (6 bases). The V gene lost 6 bases and the J gene lost 6 bases, with 17 bases spanning the gap. The CDR3 contains 14 residues. Germline CDR1 and CDR2: LGHDT and YNNKEL (reference sequence). The CDR3 loop reads CASSPSTGKAEAFF. The CDR3 DNA is TGTGCCAGCAGTCCAAGCACAGGGAAGGCTGAAGCTTTCTTT.

The chain has TRBV4-1 and TRBJ2-7; 9 positions match TRBD2. Germline CDR1 reads MGHRA; CDR2 reads YSYEKL. The trim removed 3 bases at V and 2 bases at J, leaving 5 bases unmatched. This CDR3 spans 15 amino acids. CDR3 nucleotides: TGCGCCAGCAGCCAGATAGCGGGAGCAACCTACGAGCAGTACTTC. Translation gives CASSQIAGATYEQYF.

The chain links TRBV6-5 to TRBJ2-7; 9 nucleotides agree with TRBD1. From germline, CDR1 is MNHEY and CDR2 SVGAGI. This CDR3 has 14 amino acids. V was clipped by 6 bases and J by 1 base; unmatched bases: 4. The CDR3 DNA reads as TGTGCCAGCAGGTGGGGGACAGGGTCCTACGAGCAGTACTTC. Translated: CASRWGTGSYEQYF.

This chain uses TRBV27 with TRBJ2-1; weak D call: TRBD1 (5 bases). Germline V gene lookup returns CDR1 MNHEY and CDR2 SMNVEV (reference sequence). Trimming shortened V by 5 bases and J by 5 bases, and 13 bases separated the two germline ends. The CDR3 has 14 residues. The CDR3 protein is CASSPRAGNNEQFF. The CDR3 coding sequence is TGTGCCAGCAGTCCCCGCGCAGGGAACAATGAGCAGTTCTTC.

This chain uses TRBV6-5 with TRBJ2-1; 10 bases agree with TRBD2. V dropped 2 bases and J dropped 6; count of bases not matched to a gene: 4. Germline lookup yields CDR1 MNHEY and CDR2 SVGAGI. The CDR3 length is 15 residues. The CDR3 spells CASSYRAGGRNEQFF. DNA of the CDR3: TGTGCCAGCAGTTACAGAGCGGGAGGGCGCAATGAGCAGTTCTTC.

The rearrangement joins TRBV5-4 to TRBJ2-3; 8 bases fit TRBD2. The CDR3 is 15 amino acids. V trimming: 4 bases; J trimming: 2 bases; junction bases outside the gene matches: 6. Germline CDR1 SGHNT, CDR2 YYREEE (reference sequence). The CDR3 sequence is CASSRVAGTTDTQYF. The CDR3 nucleotides read TGTGCCAGCAGCCGAGTAGCGGGAACCACAGATACGCAGTATTTT.

This chain links TRBV4-1 with TRBJ2-7, with TRBD2 identical over 9 bases. Unmatched junction bases numbered 13, after V lost 3 bases and J lost 7 bases. CDR1 MGHRA and CDR2 YSYEKL come from the germline V gene. The CDR3 length is 16 residues. The CDR3 here is CASSHFSGSPSAEQYF. In nucleotides, the CDR3 is TGCGCCAGCAGCCACTTTAGCGGGAGCCCCTCCGCGGAGCAGTACTTC.